This TCR beta chain was identified in a study of T cell responses to AZD1222 COVID-19 vaccine. General observations from the study: Donors, mostly white British, included more females; clonal diversity was possibly underestimated. Mapped onto spike, vaccine-associated CD4 TCRs spanned it and were dominant at 160-218 and 743-854. Of spike-specific TCRs, nearly half reportedly target regions left unmutated in variants. Baseline antibody screening turned up just six or seven seropositive AZD1222 recipients.

The germline V gene encodes CDR1 LNHDA and CDR2 SQIVND (reference sequence). CDR3 length: 15 amino acids. V shed 4 bases and J 8 bases; nucleotides not matched to a gene: 13. A note on this clone: Its antigen is unidentified.

The method was immunoSEQ multiplex PCR; TCRdb's version includes in-frame clones alone and lacks a portion of them. Counted here are roughly 120,000 clones, roughly 87% occurring once; the ten biggest clones make up roughly 9.8%. The sample consisted of peripheral blood, taken on day 0 of AZD1222 vaccination. The chain joins TRBV19 to TRBJ1-2, with 7 bases that match TRBD1. This TCR came from an adult in good health. Written as DNA, the CDR3 is TGTGCCAGTAGTAGGCAGGGGGACAGTAGCTTCGGCTACACCTTC. Translated: CASSRQGDSSFGYTF.